This is a list of T cell receptor beta chains from one sample in a study of cytomegalovirus exposure and HLA in healthy donors. The data were produced by immunoSEQ multiplex PCR, yet TCRdb's version contains in-frame clones alone and is incomplete. Of 150,000 to 200,000 clones in the sample, 60% to 85% are singletons; the top ten hold roughly 6.4%. The specimen sequenced was PBMCs. All receptors come from a woman between 35 and 50 years old in good health and CMV-seropositive. CDR3s leave out the opening cysteine and the closing phenylalanine or tryptophan. Only some rows state a clone size, as once, few, many or a class for expanded clones.

clone_size | j_call | v_call | cdr3_aa
- | TRBJ2-7 | TRBV5-5 | ASSLGGPGGNEQY
few | TRBJ2-1 | TRBV7-8 | ASSPPLRLAGGYNEQF
- | TRBJ2-7 | TRBV27 | ASSLATRVPYEQY
- | TRBJ1-5 | TRBV2 | ASGRVYGNQPQH
- | TRBJ1-1 | TRBV19 | ASNRQGINTEAF
- | TRBJ2-7 | TRBV28 | ASKTGGDSGLNEQY
- | TRBJ2-1 | TRBV5-1 | ASSDGDRRTYNEQF
- | TRBJ1-1 | TRBV6-6 | ASSTGMNTEAF
- | TRBJ1-2 | TRBV7-8 | ASSLESARRDGYT
- | TRBJ2-7 | TRBV5-4 | ASSLRGGRGEQY
- | TRBJ1-2 | TRBV9 | ASSGGGTDHNYGYT
- | TRBJ1-2 | TRBV5-1 | ASSLETGGNGYT
- | TRBJ1-2 | TRBV2 | ASRGGTVNYGYT
- | TRBJ2-1 | TRBV9 | ASSPRWASGYNEQF
- | TRBJ1-2 | TRBV5-8 | ASNYKGQGSRYT
- | TRBJ1-6 | TRBV25-1 | ASSRDFGTGNSPLH
- | TRBJ2-6 | TRBV14 | ASSLRTGSSGANVLT
- | TRBJ2-1 | TRBV25-1 | ASSNGVNEQF
- | TRBJ1-6 | TRBV6-1 | ASSPTGDGSPLH
- | TRBJ1-2 | TRBV4-3 | ASSQSQTSGYT
few | TRBJ2-3 | TRBV2 | ASIEAGGPPDTQY
- | TRBJ2-1 | TRBV28 | ASSISSTGGNEQF
few | TRBJ2-5 | TRBV11-2 | ASSLVPTGTGETQY
- | TRBJ2-2 | TRBV18 | ASSPPRDTGELF
once | TRBJ2-2 | TRBV19 | ASRGALNTGELF
- | TRBJ2-3 | TRBV21-1 | ASKGCGALKLGLKISQY
- | TRBJ2-5 | TRBV5-1 | ASTVDMGRQETQY
- | TRBJ1-2 | TRBV10-3 | AISEDRNYGYT
- | TRBJ2-7 | TRBV28 | AVAGEFYEQY
- | TRBJ2-1 | TRBV10-3 | AISRQGVVSDNEQF
- | TRBJ1-3 | TRBV7-6 | ASSSSPTGALNTIY
- | TRBJ2-2 | TRBV5-1 | ASSPSGRGVIGELF
- | TRBJ2-1 | TRBV6-5 | ASSFRTGRGINEQF
- | TRBJ2-7 | TRBV7-8 | ASSLGGEAYEQY
- | TRBJ2-2 | TRBV28 | ASSPPRTGIIGELF
- | TRBJ1-1 | TRBV6-5 | ASSYSGTGGKGEAF
- | TRBJ1-5 | TRBV5-1 | ASSLEGQLGQPQH
- | TRBJ1-1 | TRBV19 | ASSTRTDERTEAF
- | TRBJ1-1 | TRBV7-2 | ASSSTTGGTEAF
- | TRBJ1-2 | TRBV4-2 | ASSQPTENYGYT